The next 9 T cell receptor beta chains were all read from a single sample in a study of blood T cell repertoires in COVID-19. Here immunoSEQ multiplex PCR was the method, and the copy in TCRdb shows in-frame clones only, minus some. The sample has 150,000 to 200,000 clones; more than 80% are singletons. Sequencing was done on a sample of peripheral blood. These receptors were obtained from a woman aged 60-75 years with COVID-19, enrolled during active disease.

This sequence joins TRBV4-3 and TRBJ2-7, with D perhaps matching TRBD2 (6 bases). Germline V gene lookup returns CDR1 LGHNA and CDR2 YSLEER. The CDR3 totals 15 residues. V was pared by 1 base and J by 2 bases, with 12 bases between. The CDR3 DNA follows: TGCGCCAGCAGCCAAGGTGGGGGGACTGCCTACGAGCAGTACTTC. Protein: CASSQGGGTAYEQYF.

DNA of the CDR3: TGTGCCATCAGTGACCCCTCCAACACTGAAGCTTTCTTT. Translated: CAISDPSNTEAFF. The rearrangement uses TRBV10-3 and TRBJ1-1, with D unresolved. The CDR3 sequence is 13 residues long. From germline, CDR1 is ENHRY and CDR2 SYGVKD. V shed 3 bases and J shed 2 bases, with 7 bases lying between them.

V and J are TRBV4-2 and TRBJ1-1, with TRBD1 matching over 9 bases. V dropped 2 bases and J dropped 7; count of bases not matched to a gene: 8. This CDR3 spans 15 amino acids. Germline CDR1 is LGHNA and CDR2 is YNFKEQ. The CDR3 is CASSQTGGWLGEAFF. The DNA for the CDR3 is TGTGCCAGCAGCCAAACAGGGGGCTGGTTAGGTGAAGCTTTCTTT.

The count of this clone is one. V and J are TRBV7-9 and TRBJ1-2, with D unresolved. Germline V gene lookup returns CDR1 SEHNR and CDR2 FQNEAQ (reference sequence). The ends were cut back, 5 bases at V and 8 bases at J, with 12 bases in the middle. CDR3 length: 12 residues. The DNA of the CDR3 is TGTGCCAGCAGCCCGCACGGAGACGGCTACACCTTC. Encoded protein: CASSPHGDGYTF.

J is TRBJ1-2 and V is TRBV7-2; possibly TRBD1 for D (5 bases). The CDR3 spans 14 residues. Trimming cost V 4 bases and J 7 bases, with 16 bases left between them. CDR1 SGHTA and CDR2 FQGNSA come from the germline V gene. CDR3 nucleotide sequence: TGTGCCAGCAGCTCCGCGGGGCAGTTCGGTGGCTACACCTTC. It translates to CASSSAGQFGGYTF.

Only one count was recorded for this clone. V is TRBV6-5 and J is TRBJ1-2; 7 bases match TRBD1. The CDR3 spans 14 residues. After removal of 5 bases from V and 6 bases from J, the junction contained 9 bases not matched to a gene. Germline V gene lookup returns CDR1 MNHEY and CDR2 SVGAGI. The CDR3, as DNA: TGTGCCAGCAGTCGCACAGGGGAGGCGCATGGCTACACCTTC. Its translation: CASSRTGEAHGYTF.

The chain combines TRBV3-1 (or the pseudogene TRBV3-2) with TRBJ1-1; D call uncertain. CDR1 LGHDT and CDR2 YNNKEL come from the germline V gene (reference sequence). The length of the CDR3 is 14 residues. V lost 4 bases, J lost 0 bases, and 9 bases lay in between. Here the CDR3 DNA reads TGTGCCAGCAGCCTAAACTACCTGAACACTGAAGCTTTCTTT. Amino acids: CASSLNYLNTEAFF.

This chain joins TRBV25-1 and TRBJ1-4; 7 bases match TRBD1. Germline CDR1 MGHDK, CDR2 SYGVNS. The CDR3 is made up of 17 amino acids. Trimming cost V 8 bases and J 0 bases; bases outside gene matches: 12. CDR3 bases: TGTGCCAGCCCTCCCCGGGACAGATCCTCAACTAATGAAAAACTGTTTTTT. Protein product: CASPPRDRSSTNEKLFF. The full variable domain, completed using reference TRBV25-1 and TRBJ1-4, is EADIYQTPRYLVIGTGKKITLECSQTMGHDKMYWYQQDPGMELHLIHYSYGVNSTEKGDLSSESTVSRIRTEHFPLTLESARPSHTSQYLCASPPRDRSSTNEKLFFGSGTQLSVL.

The chain couples TRBV4-2 to TRBJ2-3, with TRBD2 identical over 10 bases. V lost 7 bases to trimming and J lost 6 bases; unmatched junction nucleotides: 16. Per the germline V gene, CDR1 is LGHNA and CDR2 is YNFKEQ. The CDR3 covers 17 residues. The CDR3 nucleotides are TGTGCCAGCACCCTCCAAGCGAGCGGGGGGGTTTCGGATACGCAGTATTTT. Its translation is CASTLQASGGVSDTQYF.